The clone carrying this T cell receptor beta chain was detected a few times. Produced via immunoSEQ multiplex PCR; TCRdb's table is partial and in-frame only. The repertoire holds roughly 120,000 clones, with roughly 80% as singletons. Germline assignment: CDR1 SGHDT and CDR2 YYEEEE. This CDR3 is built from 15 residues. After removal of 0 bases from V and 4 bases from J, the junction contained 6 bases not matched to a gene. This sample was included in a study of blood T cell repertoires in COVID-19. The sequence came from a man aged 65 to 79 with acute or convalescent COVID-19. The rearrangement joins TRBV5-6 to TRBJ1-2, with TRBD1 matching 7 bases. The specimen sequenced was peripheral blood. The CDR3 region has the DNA TGTGCCAGCAGCTTGGGGTCAGGGGGAAGCTATGGCTACACCTTC. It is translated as CASSLGSGGSYGYTF.